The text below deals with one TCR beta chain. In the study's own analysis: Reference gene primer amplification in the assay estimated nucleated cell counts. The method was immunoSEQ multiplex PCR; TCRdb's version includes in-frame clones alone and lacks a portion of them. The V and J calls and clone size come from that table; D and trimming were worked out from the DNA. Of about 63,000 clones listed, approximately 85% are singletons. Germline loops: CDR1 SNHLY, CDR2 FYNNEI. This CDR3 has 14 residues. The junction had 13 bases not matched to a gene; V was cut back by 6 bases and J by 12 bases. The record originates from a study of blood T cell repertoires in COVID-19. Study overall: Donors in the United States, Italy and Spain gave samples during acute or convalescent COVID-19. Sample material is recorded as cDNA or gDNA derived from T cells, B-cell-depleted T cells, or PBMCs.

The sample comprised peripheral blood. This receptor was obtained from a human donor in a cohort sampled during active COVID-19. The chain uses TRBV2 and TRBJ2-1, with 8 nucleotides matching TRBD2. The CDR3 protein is CASSKAGALIVQFF. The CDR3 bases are TGTGCCAGCAGCAAAGCGGGGGCTCTAATCGTGCAGTTCTTC.